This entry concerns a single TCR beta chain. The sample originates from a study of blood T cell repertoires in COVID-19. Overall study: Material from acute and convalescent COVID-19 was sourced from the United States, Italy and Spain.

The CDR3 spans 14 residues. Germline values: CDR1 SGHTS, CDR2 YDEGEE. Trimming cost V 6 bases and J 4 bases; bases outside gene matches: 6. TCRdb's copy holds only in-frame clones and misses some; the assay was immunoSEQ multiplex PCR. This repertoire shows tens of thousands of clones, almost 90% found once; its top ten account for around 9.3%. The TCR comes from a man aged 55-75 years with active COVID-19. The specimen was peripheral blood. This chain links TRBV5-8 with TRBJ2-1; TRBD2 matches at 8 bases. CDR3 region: CASMAGGPYNEQFF. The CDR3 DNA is TGTGCCAGCATGGCGGGGGGACCTTACAATGAGCAGTTCTTC.